The clone carrying this T cell receptor (beta chain) has a count of ten or more. Using RNA template, CDR3s of TCR alpha and beta were amplified with iRepertoire arm-PCR. For one-step reverse transcription and amplification, about 90-450 ng of tissue mRNA or PBMC total RNA was used. TCRdb recomputed calls from the multiplex PCR reads with MiXCR, one row per CDR3 protein. The sample has 400,000 or so distinct CDR3 sequences, around 45% seen once; the top ten hold more than 10%. The data originate from a study of glioma-infiltrating T cells. Germline loops: CDR1 MDHEN, CDR2 SYDVKM. This CDR3 region has 12 residues. The V gene lost 6 bases and the J gene lost 1 base, with 6 bases spanning the gap.

The sequenced material came from glioma tissue, nonneoplastic brain tissue, or PBMCs (not recorded which). The chain carries TRBV28 and TRBJ1-1; tentative D call: TRBD1 (6 bases). This TCR was sampled from a human donor with low-grade glioma or glioblastoma, undergoing nonglioma brain surgery, or in good health (not recorded which). In DNA form, the CDR3 reads TGTGCCAGCAGGGACAGGAACACTGAAGCTTTCTTT. It encodes CASRDRNTEAFF.